The rows below give T cell receptor beta chains drawn from one sample of a study of cytomegalovirus exposure and HLA in healthy donors. The table came from immunoSEQ multiplex PCR; TCRdb's copy has only in-frame clones and leaves some out. Among around 100,000 clones listed, around 76% were seen once. The sequencing input was PBMCs. The receptors were sampled from a woman in her late teens or twenties in good health and CMV-seropositive. The CDR3 runs from the conserved cysteine through the conserved F or W. Expanded clones are given a class, and other clones once, few, many or no size at all.

TRBJ2-3 TRBV5-1 - CASSYSGAATDTQYF
TRBJ1-4 TRBV15 - CATQLGQGNRRQEKLFF
TRBJ2-1 TRBV5-1 few CASTQAGATYNEQFF
TRBJ1-1 TRBV6-6 - CASSYEKGLTEAFF
TRBJ2-1 TRBV11-1 - CASSLTGGHYNEQFF
TRBJ2-7 TRBV2 - CASSVRSGRPGAYEQYF
TRBJ2-5 TRBV7-9 - CASSPREVAWETQYF
TRBJ1-4 TRBV5-6 - CASSRQGLNEKLFF
TRBJ2-1 TRBV6-5 few CASSLPANEQFF
TRBJ2-7 TRBV7-2 - CASSPRTSGSYEQYF